These 7 T cell receptor beta chains came from one sample sequenced in a study of shared clonotypes between healthy human individuals. Sequencing was performed with immunoSEQ multiplex PCR; in TCRdb, only in-frame clones are kept and a portion is missing. The data show roughly 1 million clones, with about three quarters seen just once and about 1.5% held by the top ten. Sequences were obtained from memory CD4+ T cells sorted from blood. Subset reported: CD45RA-negative fraction. These receptor sequences come from a man younger than 30 in good health.

On this clone itself: The identical CDR3 is also encoded by other nucleotide sequences in the sample. This sequence joins TRBV27 and TRBJ2-5; TRBD1 aligns across 9 bases. This CDR3 comprises 14 residues. The trim removed 2 bases at V and 5 bases at J, leaving 3 bases unmatched. Germline loops: CDR1 MNHEY, CDR2 SMNVEV (reference sequence). CDR3 sequence (DNA): TGTGCCAGCAGTTTAACAGGGGGCAGGGAGACCCAGTACTTC. It yields the protein CASSLTGGRETQYF.

CDR3 coding DNA: TGCGCCAGCAGCCAAGTGGAGGGGAGTCGGGTGACCGGGGAGCTGTTTTTT. This sequence encodes CASSQVEGSRVTGELFF. The genes are TRBV4-3 and TRBJ2-2; TRBD2 might be the D (6 bases). Germline V CDR1 and CDR2: LGHNA, YSLEER. CDR3 length: 17 amino acids. V shed 1 base and J shed 5 bases, with 17 bases lying between them.

Comments on this clone: Other DNA sequences from this sample encode an identical CDR3 as well. This chain joins TRBV5-4 and TRBJ1-2, with 9 bases identical to TRBD1. Per the germline V gene, CDR1 is SGHNT and CDR2 is YYREEE (reference sequence). V was clipped by 4 bases and J by 5 bases; unmatched bases: 6. The CDR3 loop spans 14 amino acids. The CDR3: CASSPDRGYYGYTF. The CDR3, as DNA: TGTGCCAGCAGCCCGGACAGGGGATATTATGGCTACACCTTC.

The chain recombines TRBV10-3 with TRBJ1-5; D unclear. V was clipped by 6 bases and J by 5 bases, with 17 bases between them. This CDR3 comprises 15 residues. The V gene's germline CDR1 is ENHRY and CDR2 SYGVKD. The CDR3, as DNA: TGTGCCATCAGCTTTGGCTCAGGTGACCATCAGCCCCAGCATTTT. Its protein is CAISFGSGDHQPQHF.

The chain has TRBV6-5 and TRBJ2-3; D assignment may be TRBD1 or TRBD2 (6 bases each). Germline CDR1 reads MNHEY; CDR2 reads SVGAGI. This CDR3 contains 13 residues. The V and J ends lost 8 bases and 2 bases respectively, with 11 bases between them. The CDR3 DNA is TGTGCCAGCCGGGGGCAGAACACAGATACGCAGTATTTT. Protein: CASRGQNTDTQYF.

This clone was seen only once. The V and J genes are TRBV27 and TRBJ1-3, with 8 bases that match TRBD1. Per the germline V gene, CDR1 is MNHEY and CDR2 is SMNVEV (reference sequence). The CDR3 has 19 residues. Losses at the gene ends were 5 bases for V and 0 bases for J; bases not matched to a gene: 15. DNA for the CDR3: TGTGCCAGCAGTCCCGGACAGGGTCTCCCGCGATTCTCTGGAAACACCATATATTTT. It encodes CASSPGQGLPRFSGNTIYF.

The rearrangement joins TRBV10-1 to TRBJ2-7; D is uncertain. The CDR3 contains 11 residues. Trimming took 4 bases from V and 1 from J, leaving 2 bases between them. CDR1 and CDR2 from the germline V gene are WNHNN and SYGVQD (reference sequence). The CDR3 sequence is CASSASYEQYF. CDR3 in DNA: TGCGCCAGCAGTGCATCCTACGAGCAGTACTTC.